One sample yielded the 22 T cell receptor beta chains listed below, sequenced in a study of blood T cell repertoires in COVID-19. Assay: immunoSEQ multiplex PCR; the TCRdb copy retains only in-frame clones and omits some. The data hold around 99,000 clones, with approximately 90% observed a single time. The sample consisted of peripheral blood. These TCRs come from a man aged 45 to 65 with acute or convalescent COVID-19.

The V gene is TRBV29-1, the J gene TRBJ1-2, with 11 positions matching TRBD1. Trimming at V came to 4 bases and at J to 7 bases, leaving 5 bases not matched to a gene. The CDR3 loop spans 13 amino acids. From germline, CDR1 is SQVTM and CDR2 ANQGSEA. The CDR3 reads CSVAGQGASGYTF. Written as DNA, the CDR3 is TGCAGCGTTGCAGGACAGGGGGCAAGTGGCTACACCTTC.

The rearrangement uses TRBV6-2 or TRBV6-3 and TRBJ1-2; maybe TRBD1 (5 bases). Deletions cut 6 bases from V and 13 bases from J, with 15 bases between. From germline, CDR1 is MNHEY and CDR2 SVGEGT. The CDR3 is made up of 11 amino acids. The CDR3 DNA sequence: TGTGCCAGCAGCCCGGGGCCGGTTTTCACCTTC. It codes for CASSPGPVFTF.

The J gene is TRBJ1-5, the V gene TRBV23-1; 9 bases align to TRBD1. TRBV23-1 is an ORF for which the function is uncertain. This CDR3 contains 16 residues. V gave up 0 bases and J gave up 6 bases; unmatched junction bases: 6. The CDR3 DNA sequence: TGCGCCAGCAGTCAATCGAACAGGGGGCTTGGTCAGCCCCAGCATTTT. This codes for CASSQSNRGLGQPQHF.

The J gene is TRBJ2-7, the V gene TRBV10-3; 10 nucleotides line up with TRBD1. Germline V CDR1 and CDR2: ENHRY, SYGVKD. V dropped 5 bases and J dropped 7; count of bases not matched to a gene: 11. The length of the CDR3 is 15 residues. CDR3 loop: CAISRERQGAGEQYF. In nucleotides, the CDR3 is TGTGCCATCAGTCGAGAGAGACAGGGGGCGGGTGAGCAGTACTTC.

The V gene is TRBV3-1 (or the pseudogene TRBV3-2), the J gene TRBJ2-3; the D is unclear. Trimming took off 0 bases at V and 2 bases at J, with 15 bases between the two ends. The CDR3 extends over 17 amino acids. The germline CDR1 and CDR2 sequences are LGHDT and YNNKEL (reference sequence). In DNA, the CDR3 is TGTGCCAGCAGCCAAGATTGTTTTGTAGATACCACAGATACGCAGTATTTT. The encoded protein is CASSQDCFVDTTDTQYF.

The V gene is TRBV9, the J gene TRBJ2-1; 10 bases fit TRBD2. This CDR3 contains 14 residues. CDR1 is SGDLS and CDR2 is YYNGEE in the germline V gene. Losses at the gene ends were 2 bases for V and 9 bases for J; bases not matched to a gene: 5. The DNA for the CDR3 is TGTGCCAGCAGCGTTGGTACTAGCGGGACTGAGCAGTTCTTC. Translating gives CASSVGTSGTEQFF.

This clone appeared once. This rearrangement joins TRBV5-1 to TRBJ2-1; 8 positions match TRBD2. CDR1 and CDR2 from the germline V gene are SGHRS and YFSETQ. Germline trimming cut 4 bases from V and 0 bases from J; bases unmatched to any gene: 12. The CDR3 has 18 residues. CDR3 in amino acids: CASSAPRGDGRSYNEQFF. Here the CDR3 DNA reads TGCGCCAGCAGCGCCCCGCGGGGGGACGGCCGCTCCTACAATGAGCAGTTCTTC.

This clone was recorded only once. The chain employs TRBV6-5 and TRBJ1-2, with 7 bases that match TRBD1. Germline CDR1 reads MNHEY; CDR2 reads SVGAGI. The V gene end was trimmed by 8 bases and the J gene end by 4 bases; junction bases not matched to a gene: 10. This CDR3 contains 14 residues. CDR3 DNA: TGTGCCAGCGTACAGGGGAGAGTTGGCTATGGCTACACCTTC. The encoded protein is CASVQGRVGYGYTF.

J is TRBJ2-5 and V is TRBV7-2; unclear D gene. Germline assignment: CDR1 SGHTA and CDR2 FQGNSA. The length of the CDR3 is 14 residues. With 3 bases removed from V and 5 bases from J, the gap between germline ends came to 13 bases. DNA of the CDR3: TGTGCCAGCAGCTTTTTGAGGTCCCGGGAGACCCAGTACTTC. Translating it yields CASSFLRSRETQYF.

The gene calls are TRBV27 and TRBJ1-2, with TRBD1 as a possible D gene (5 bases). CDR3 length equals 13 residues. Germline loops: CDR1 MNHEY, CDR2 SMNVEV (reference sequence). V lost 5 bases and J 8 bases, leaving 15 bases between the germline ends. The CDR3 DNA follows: TGTGCCAGCAGTACCGTCGGGGGGTCGGGCTACACCTTC. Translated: CASSTVGGSGYTF.

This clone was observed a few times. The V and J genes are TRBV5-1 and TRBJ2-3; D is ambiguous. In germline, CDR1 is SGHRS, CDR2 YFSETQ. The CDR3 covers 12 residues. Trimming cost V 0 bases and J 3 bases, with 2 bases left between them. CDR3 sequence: CASSLVTDTQYF. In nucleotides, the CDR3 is TGCGCCAGCAGCTTGGTAACAGATACGCAGTATTTT.

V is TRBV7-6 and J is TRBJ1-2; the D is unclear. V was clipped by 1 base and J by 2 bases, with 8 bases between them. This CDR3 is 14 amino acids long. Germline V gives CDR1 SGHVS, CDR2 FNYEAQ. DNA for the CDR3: TGTGCCAGCAGCTTAGATGGTAGCAACTATGGCTACACCTTC. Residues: CASSLDGSNYGYTF.

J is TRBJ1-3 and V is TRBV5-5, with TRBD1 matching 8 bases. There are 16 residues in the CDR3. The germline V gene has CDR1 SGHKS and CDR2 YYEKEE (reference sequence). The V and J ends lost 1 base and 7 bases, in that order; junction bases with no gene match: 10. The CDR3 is CASSLRAGGLGNTIYF. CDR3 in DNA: TGTGCCAGCAGCTTGCGAGCAGGGGGCTTAGGCAACACCATATATTTT. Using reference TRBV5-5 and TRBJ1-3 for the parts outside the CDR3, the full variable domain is DAGVTQSPTHLIKTRGQQVTLRCSPISGHKSVSWYQQVLGQGPQFIFQYYEKEERGRGNFPDRFSARQFPNYSSELNVNALLLGDSALYLCASSLRAGGLGNTIYFGEGSWLTVV.

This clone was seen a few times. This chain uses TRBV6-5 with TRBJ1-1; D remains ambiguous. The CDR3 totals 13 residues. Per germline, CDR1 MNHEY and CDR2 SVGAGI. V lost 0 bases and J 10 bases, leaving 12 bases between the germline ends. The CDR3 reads CASSYSREAAAFF. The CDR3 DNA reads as TGTGCCAGCAGTTACTCCCGGGAGGCGGCAGCTTTCTTT.

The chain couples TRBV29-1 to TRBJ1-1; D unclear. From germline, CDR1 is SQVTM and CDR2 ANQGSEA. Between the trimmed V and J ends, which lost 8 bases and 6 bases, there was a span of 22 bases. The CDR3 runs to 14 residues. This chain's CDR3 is CSFAIDRDWAEAFF. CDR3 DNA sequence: TGCAGCTTTGCGATCGATCGGGATTGGGCTGAAGCTTTCTTT. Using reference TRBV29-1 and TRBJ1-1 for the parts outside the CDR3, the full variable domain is SAVISQKPSRDICQRGTSLTIQCQVDSQVTMMFWYRQQPGQSLTLIATANQGSEATYESGFVIDKFPISRPNLTFSTLTVSNMSPEDSSIYLCSFAIDRDWAEAFFGQGTRLTVV.

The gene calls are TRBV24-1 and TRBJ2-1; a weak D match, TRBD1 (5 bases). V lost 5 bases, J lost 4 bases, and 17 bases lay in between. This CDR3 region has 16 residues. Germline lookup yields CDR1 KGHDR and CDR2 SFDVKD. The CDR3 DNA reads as TGTGCCACCAGTGCCCCGACCCCAGGGAAGTACAATGAGCAGTTCTTC. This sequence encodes CATSAPTPGKYNEQFF.

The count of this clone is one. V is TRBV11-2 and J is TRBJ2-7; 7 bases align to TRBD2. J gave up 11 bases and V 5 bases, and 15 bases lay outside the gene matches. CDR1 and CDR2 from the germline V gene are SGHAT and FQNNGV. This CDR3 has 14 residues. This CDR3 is CASSPGGLGKWEYF. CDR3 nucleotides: TGTGCCAGCAGCCCGGGGGGTCTCGGGAAATGGGAGTACTTC. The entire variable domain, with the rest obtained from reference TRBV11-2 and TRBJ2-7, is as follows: EAGVAQSPRYKIIEKRQSVAFWCNPISGHATLYWYQQILGQGPKLLIQFQNNGVVDDSQLPKDRFSAERLKGVDSTLKIQPAKLEDSAVYLCASSPGGLGKWEYFGPGTRLTVT.

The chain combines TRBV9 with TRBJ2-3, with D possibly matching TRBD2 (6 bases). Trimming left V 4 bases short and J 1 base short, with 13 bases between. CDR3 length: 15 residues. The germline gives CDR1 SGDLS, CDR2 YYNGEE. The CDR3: CASSPRGGGTDTQYF. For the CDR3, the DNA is TGTGCCAGCAGCCCCCGCGGCGGGGGCACAGATACGCAGTATTTT.

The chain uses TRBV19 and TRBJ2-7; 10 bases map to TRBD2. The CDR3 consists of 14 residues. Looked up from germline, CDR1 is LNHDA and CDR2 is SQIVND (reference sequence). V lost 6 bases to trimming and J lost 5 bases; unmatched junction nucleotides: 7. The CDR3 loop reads CASSSSGRAHEQYF. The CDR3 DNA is TGTGCCAGTAGCAGCAGCGGGAGGGCCCACGAGCAGTACTTC.

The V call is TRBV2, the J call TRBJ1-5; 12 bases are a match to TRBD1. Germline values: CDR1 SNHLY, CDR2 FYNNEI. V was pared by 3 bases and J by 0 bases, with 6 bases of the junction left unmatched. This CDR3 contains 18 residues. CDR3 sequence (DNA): TGTGCCAGCAGTGAGTCCGGGACAGGGGGCAATAGCAATCAGCCCCAGCATTTT. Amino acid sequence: CASSESGTGGNSNQPQHF.

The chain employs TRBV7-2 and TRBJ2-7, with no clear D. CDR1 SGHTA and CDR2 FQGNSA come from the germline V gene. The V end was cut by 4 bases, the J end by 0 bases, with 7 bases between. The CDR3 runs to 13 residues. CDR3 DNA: TGTGCCAGCAGCTCGGTACGCTCCTACGAGCAGTACTTC. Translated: CASSSVRSYEQYF.

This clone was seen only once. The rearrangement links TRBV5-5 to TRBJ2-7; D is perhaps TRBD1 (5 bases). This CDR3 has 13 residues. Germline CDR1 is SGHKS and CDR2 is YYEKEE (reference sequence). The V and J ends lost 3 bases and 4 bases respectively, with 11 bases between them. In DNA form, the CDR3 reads TGTGCCAGCAGCTCAGGGTTGGTATACGAGCAGTACTTC. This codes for CASSSGLVYEQYF.